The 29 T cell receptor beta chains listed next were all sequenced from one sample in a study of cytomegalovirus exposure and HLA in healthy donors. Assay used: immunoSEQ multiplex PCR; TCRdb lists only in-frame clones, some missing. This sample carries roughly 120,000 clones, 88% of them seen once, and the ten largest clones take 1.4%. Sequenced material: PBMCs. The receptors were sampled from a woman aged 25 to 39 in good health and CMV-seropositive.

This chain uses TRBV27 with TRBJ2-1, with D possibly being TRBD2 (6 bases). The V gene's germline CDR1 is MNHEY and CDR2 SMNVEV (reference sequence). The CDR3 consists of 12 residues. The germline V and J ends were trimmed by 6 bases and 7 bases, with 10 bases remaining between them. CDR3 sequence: CASSQSGNEQFF. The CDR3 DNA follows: TGTGCCAGCAGCCAAAGCGGGAATGAGCAGTTCTTC.

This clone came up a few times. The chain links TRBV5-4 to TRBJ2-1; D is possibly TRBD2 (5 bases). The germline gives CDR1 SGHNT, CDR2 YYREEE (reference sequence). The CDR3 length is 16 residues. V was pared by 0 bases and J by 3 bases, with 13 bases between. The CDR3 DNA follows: TGTGCCAGCAGCTTGGAAAGGGCTAGCTTCTACAATGAGCAGTTCTTC. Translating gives CASSLERASFYNEQFF.

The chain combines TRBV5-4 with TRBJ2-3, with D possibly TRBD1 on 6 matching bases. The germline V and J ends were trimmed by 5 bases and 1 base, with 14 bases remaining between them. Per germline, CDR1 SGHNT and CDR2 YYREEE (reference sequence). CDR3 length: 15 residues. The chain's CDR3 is CASSRQGPGTDTQYF. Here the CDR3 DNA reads TGTGCCAGCAGTCGTCAGGGGCCAGGCACAGATACGCAGTATTTT.

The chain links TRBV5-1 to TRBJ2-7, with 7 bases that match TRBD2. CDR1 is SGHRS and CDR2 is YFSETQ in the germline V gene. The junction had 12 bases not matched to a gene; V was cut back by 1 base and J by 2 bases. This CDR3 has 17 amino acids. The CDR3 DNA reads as TGCGCCAGCAGCTTGTTTATTGGGGGGAGGGAGCCCTACGAGCAGTACTTC. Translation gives CASSLFIGGREPYEQYF.

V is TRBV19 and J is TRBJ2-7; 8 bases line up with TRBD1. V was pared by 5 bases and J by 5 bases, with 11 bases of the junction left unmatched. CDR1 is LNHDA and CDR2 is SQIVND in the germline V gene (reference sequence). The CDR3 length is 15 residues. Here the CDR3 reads CASSARDRLSNEQYF. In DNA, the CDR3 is TGTGCCAGTAGTGCTCGGGACAGGCTAAGCAACGAGCAGTACTTC.

The DNA for the CDR3 is TGTGCCAGCAGCTTAGACCCAGGGGTGGGTCAGCCCCAGCATTTT. Amino acid sequence: CASSLDPGVGQPQHF. V and J are TRBV7-2 and TRBJ1-5, with D possibly TRBD1 on 6 matching bases. Germline CDR1 reads SGHTA; CDR2 reads FQGNSA. The V gene lost 1 base and the J gene lost 6 bases, with 13 bases spanning the gap. CDR3 length: 15 amino acids.

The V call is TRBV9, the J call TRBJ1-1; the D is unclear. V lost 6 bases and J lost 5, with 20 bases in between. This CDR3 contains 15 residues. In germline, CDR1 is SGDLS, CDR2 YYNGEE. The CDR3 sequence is CASTPSIMGETEAFF. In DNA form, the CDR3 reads TGTGCCAGCACCCCCTCAATAATGGGAGAGACTGAAGCTTTCTTT.

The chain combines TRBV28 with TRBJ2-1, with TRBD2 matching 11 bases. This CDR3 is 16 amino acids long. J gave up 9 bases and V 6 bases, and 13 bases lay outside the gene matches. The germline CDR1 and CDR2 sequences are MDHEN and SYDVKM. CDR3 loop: CASRLAGGTITSEQFF. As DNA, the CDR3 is TGTGCCAGCAGGCTAGCGGGAGGAACGATAACGTCTGAGCAGTTCTTC.

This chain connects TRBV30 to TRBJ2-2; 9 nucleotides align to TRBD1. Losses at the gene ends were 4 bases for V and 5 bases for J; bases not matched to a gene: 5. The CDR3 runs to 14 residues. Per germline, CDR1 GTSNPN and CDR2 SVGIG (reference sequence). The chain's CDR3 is CAWNRDRETGELFF. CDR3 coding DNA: TGTGCCTGGAACCGGGACAGGGAGACCGGGGAGCTGTTTTTT.

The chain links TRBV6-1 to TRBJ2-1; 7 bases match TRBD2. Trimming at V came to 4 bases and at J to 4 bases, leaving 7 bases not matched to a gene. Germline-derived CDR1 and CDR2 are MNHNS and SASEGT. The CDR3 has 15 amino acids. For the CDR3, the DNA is TGTGCCAGCAGTGTCCCCCCCGGGGGGTACAATGAGCAGTTCTTC. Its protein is CASSVPPGGYNEQFF.

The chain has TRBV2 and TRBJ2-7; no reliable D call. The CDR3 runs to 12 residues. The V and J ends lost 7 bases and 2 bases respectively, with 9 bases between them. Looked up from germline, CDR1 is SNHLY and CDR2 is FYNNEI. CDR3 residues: CASTGETYEQYF. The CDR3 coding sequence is TGTGCCAGCACCGGAGAGACCTACGAGCAGTACTTC.

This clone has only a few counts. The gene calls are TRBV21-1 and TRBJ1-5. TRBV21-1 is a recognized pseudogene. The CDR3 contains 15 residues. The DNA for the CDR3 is TGTGCCAGCAGCAGAAGTGAAACGGGCAATCAGCCCCAGCATTTT. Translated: CASSRSETGNQPQHF.

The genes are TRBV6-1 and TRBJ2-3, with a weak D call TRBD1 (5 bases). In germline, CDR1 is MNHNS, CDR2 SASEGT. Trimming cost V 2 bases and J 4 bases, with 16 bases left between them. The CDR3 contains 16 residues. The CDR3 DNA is TGTGCCAGCAGTGAACGGAAGGGGCGTACGGCAGATACGCAGTATTTT. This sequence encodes CASSERKGRTADTQYF.

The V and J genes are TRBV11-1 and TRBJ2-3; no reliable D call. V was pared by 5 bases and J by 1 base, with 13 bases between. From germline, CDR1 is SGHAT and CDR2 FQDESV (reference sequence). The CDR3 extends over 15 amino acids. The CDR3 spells CASSLRLDGTDTQYF. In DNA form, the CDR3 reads TGTGCCAGCAGCCTACGACTGGATGGCACAGATACGCAGTATTTT. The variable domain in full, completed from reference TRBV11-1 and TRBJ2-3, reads EAEVAQSPRYKITEKSQAVAFWCDPISGHATLYWYRQILGQGPELLVQFQDESVVDDSQLPKDRFSAERLKGVDSTLKIQPAELGDSAMYLCASSLRLDGTDTQYFGPGTRLTVL.

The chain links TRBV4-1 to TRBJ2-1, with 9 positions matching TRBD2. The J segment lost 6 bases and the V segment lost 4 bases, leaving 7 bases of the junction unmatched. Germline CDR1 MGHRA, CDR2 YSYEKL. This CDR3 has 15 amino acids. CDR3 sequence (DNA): TGCGCCAGCAGCCTAATAGCGGGAGTAGGCAATGAGCAGTTCTTC. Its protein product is CASSLIAGVGNEQFF.

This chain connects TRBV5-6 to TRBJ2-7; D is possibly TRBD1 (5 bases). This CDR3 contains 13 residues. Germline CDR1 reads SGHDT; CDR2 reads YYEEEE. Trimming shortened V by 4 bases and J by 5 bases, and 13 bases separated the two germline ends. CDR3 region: CASSGTARDEQYF. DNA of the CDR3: TGTGCCAGCAGCGGAACCGCCAGGGACGAGCAGTACTTC.

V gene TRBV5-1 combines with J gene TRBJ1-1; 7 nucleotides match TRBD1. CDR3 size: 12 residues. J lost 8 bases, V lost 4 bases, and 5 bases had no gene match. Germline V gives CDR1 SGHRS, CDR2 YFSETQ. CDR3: CASSPPDREAFF. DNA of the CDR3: TGCGCCAGCAGCCCCCCGGACAGGGAAGCTTTCTTT.

CDR3 in amino acids: CSVESSGRTDTQYF. The CDR3 DNA is TGCAGCGTTGAGTCTAGCGGACGCACAGATACGCAGTATTTT. The V and J genes are TRBV29-1 and TRBJ2-3; 7 bases are shared with TRBD2. V dropped 3 bases and J dropped 1; count of bases not matched to a gene: 4. Germline CDR1 SQVTM, CDR2 ANQGSEA. The CDR3 contains 14 residues.

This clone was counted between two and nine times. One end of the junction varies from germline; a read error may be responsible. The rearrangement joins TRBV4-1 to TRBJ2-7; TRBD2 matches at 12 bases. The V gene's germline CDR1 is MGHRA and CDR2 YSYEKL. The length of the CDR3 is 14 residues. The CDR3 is CASSQYTRTSGIAF. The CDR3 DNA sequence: TGCGCCAGCAGCCAATATACCAGGACTAGCGGGATCGCCTTC.

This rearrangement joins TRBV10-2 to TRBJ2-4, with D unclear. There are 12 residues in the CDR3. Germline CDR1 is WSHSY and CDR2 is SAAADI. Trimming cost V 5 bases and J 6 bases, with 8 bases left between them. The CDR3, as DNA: TGCGCCAGCAGTCCAGGTGGAAACATTCAGTACTTC. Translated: CASSPGGNIQYF.

The CDR3 DNA sequence: TGCAGCGTCGTCGGCGGGACTAGCGGGAATACGGCATACGATGAGCAGTTCTTC. Amino acids: CSVVGGTSGNTAYDEQFF. The chain joins TRBV29-1 to TRBJ2-1; 13 bases fit TRBD2. Germline V gene data show CDR1 as SQVTM and CDR2 as ANQGSEA. This CDR3 spans 18 amino acids. V lost 6 bases, J lost 8 bases, and 19 bases stayed unmatched.

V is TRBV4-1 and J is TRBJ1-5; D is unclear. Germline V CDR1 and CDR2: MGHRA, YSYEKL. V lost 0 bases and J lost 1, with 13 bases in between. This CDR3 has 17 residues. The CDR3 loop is CASSQETMMRSNQPQHF. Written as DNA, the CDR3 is TGCGCCAGCAGCCAAGAAACAATGATGAGGAGCAATCAGCCCCAGCATTTT.

The CDR3 region has the DNA TGTGCCAGCAGCCAATATCTCCAAGAGACCCAGTACTTC. Its translation is CASSQYLQETQYF. The chain combines TRBV4-2 with TRBJ2-5; D gene ambiguous. The germline V gene encodes CDR1 LGHNA and CDR2 YNFKEQ. The CDR3 has 13 amino acids. Trimming left V 2 bases short and J 1 base short, with 5 bases between.

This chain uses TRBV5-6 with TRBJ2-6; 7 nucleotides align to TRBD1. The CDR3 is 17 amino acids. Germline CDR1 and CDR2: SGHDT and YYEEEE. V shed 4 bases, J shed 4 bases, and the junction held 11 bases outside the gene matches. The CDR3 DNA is TGTGCCAGCAGCCCTTTAACAGGGGCGCCCGGGGCCAACGTCCTGACTTTC. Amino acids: CASSPLTGAPGANVLTF.

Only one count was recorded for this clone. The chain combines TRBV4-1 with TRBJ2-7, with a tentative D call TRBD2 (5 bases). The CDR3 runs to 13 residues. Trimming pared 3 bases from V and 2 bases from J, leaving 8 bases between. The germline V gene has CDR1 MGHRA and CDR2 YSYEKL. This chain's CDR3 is CASSQRDAYEQYF. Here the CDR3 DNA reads TGCGCCAGCAGCCAGAGGGATGCCTACGAGCAGTACTTC.

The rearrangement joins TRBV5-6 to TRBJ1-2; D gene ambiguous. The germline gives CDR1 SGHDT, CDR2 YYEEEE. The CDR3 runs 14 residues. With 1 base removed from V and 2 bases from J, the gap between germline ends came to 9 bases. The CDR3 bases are TGTGCCAGCAGCTTGCCGATAGAGAACTATGGCTACACCTTC. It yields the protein CASSLPIENYGYTF.

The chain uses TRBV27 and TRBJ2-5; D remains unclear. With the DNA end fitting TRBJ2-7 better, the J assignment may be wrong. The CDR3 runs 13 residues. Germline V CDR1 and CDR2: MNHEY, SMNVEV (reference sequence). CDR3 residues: CASSPSLNYEQYF. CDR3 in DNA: TGTGCCAGCAGTCCCTCCCTAAACTACGAGCAGTACTTC.

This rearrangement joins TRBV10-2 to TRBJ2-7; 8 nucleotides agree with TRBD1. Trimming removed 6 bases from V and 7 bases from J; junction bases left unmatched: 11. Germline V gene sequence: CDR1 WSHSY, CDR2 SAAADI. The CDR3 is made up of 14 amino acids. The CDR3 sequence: CASSRDRPLSEQYF. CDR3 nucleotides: TGCGCCAGCAGCCGGGACAGGCCCCTCTCAGAGCAGTACTTC.

The CDR3 here is CASSEGRAGGLETQYF. Written as DNA, the CDR3 is TGTGCCAGCAGTGAAGGGCGGGCGGGGGGCCTGGAGACCCAGTACTTC. The chain recombines TRBV2 with TRBJ2-5; 8 bases agree with TRBD2. The CDR3 covers 16 residues. J lost 5 bases, V lost 1 base, and 9 bases had no gene match. Germline CDR1 SNHLY, CDR2 FYNNEI.